Listed below are T cell receptor beta chains from one sample, sequenced in a study of shared clonotypes between healthy human individuals. Repertoires were generated with immunoSEQ multiplex PCR, while TCRdb's copy carries only in-frame clones and drops some. This sample has hundreds of thousands of clones, with less than 85% found just once. The sample comprised memory CD4+ T cells sorted from blood. The receptor source for this set is a woman in her 30s in good health. The CDR3 runs from the conserved cysteine through the conserved F or W. Fields, in order: J gene, V gene, clone size, D gene, CDR3 length, CDR3 protein, CDR3 DNA. The D gene is left open where the match is weak. Only part of the rows carry a size: once, few, many, or a class if the clone is expanded.

J gene: TRBJ2-7; V gene: TRBV6-5; clone size: -; D gene: -; CDR3 length: 14; CDR3 protein: CASSYGREDYEQYF; CDR3 DNA: TGTGCCAGCAGTTACGGCAGGGAGGACTACGAGCAGTACTTC
J gene: TRBJ2-5; V gene: TRBV7-2; clone size: few; D gene: TRBD1; CDR3 length: 16; CDR3 protein: CASSLAPGQGLETQYF; CDR3 DNA: TGTGCCAGCAGCTTAGCGCCGGGACAGGGGTTGGAGACCCAGTACTTC
J gene: TRBJ2-7; V gene: TRBV28; clone size: -; D gene: -; CDR3 length: 16; CDR3 protein: CASSLSTSRGRYEQYF; CDR3 DNA: TGTGCCAGCAGTTTAAGTACGTCGCGGGGACGCTACGAGCAGTACTTC
J gene: TRBJ1-2; V gene: TRBV7-9; clone size: -; D gene: -; CDR3 length: 12; CDR3 protein: CASSPSYSGYTF; CDR3 DNA: TGTGCCAGCAGCCCGAGTTACTCTGGCTACACCTTC
J gene: TRBJ2-1; V gene: TRBV7-3; clone size: -; D gene: TRBD1; CDR3 length: 16; CDR3 protein: CASSFRSQGGYNEQFF; CDR3 DNA: TGTGCCAGCAGCTTCAGGTCACAGGGGGGTTACAATGAGCAGTTCTTC
J gene: TRBJ2-7; V gene: TRBV28; clone size: -; D gene: TRBD2; CDR3 length: 15; CDR3 protein: CASSTLAGGGYEQYF; CDR3 DNA: TGTGCCAGCAGCACACTAGCGGGAGGGGGCTACGAGCAGTACTTC
J gene: TRBJ2-7; V gene: TRBV6-5; clone size: -; D gene: -; CDR3 length: 14; CDR3 protein: CASSYSRGNTEQYF; CDR3 DNA: TGTGCCAGCAGTTACTCTCGTGGGAATACCGAGCAGTACTTC
J gene: TRBJ1-2; V gene: TRBV28; clone size: once; D gene: -; CDR3 length: 14; CDR3 protein: CASSLPGHPGGYTF; CDR3 DNA: TGTGCCAGCAGTTTACCGGGGCACCCTGGGGGCTACACCTTC
J gene: TRBJ2-1; V gene: TRBV6-5; clone size: -; D gene: -; CDR3 length: 11; CDR3 protein: CASTGNNEQFF; CDR3 DNA: TGTGCCAGCACGGGAAACAATGAGCAGTTCTTC
J gene: TRBJ2-2; V gene: TRBV5-1; clone size: -; D gene: -; CDR3 length: 14; CDR3 protein: CASSRGLNTGELFF; CDR3 DNA: TGCGCCAGCAGCCGGGGCCTGAACACCGGGGAGCTGTTTTTT
J gene: TRBJ2-1; V gene: TRBV7-7; clone size: -; D gene: TRBD2; CDR3 length: 16; CDR3 protein: CASSGPGTSGKDEQFF; CDR3 DNA: TGTGCCAGCAGCGGACCCGGGACTAGCGGGAAGGATGAGCAGTTCTTC
J gene: TRBJ2-4; V gene: TRBV5-4; clone size: -; D gene: -; CDR3 length: 17; CDR3 protein: CASSRPQGSGAKNIQYF; CDR3 DNA: TGTGCCAGCAGTCGTCCACAGGGTTCGGGAGCCAAAAACATTCAGTACTTC
J gene: TRBJ2-7; V gene: TRBV14; clone size: -; D gene: -; CDR3 length: 14; CDR3 protein: CASSQRQPPYEQYF; CDR3 DNA: TGTGCCAGCAGCCAACGACAGCCCCCCTACGAGCAGTACTTC
J gene: TRBJ1-4; V gene: TRBV27; clone size: -; D gene: -; CDR3 length: 17; CDR3 protein: CASRRDLYGGAGEKLFF; CDR3 DNA: TGTGCCAGCAGGCGGGATTTATACGGGGGCGCGGGGGAAAAACTGTTTTTT
J gene: TRBJ2-7; V gene: TRBV10-2; clone size: many; D gene: TRBD2; CDR3 length: 15; CDR3 protein: CASKDGAGVMYEQYF; CDR3 DNA: TGCGCCAGCAAGGATGGAGCGGGAGTGATGTACGAGCAGTACTTC
J gene: TRBJ1-4; V gene: TRBV18; clone size: -; D gene: -; CDR3 length: 12; CDR3 protein: CASSQDREKLFF; CDR3 DNA: TGTGCCAGCTCACAAGACCGAGAAAAACTGTTTTTT
J gene: TRBJ1-2; V gene: TRBV2; clone size: -; D gene: -; CDR3 length: 11; CDR3 protein: CASSGNYGYTF; CDR3 DNA: TGTGCCAGCAGTGGTAACTATGGCTACACCTTC
J gene: TRBJ1-5; V gene: TRBV7-6; clone size: -; D gene: -; CDR3 length: 13; CDR3 protein: CASGQQGDQPQHF; CDR3 DNA: TGTGCCAGCGGCCAACAGGGTGATCAGCCCCAGCATTTT
J gene: TRBJ1-1; V gene: TRBV27; clone size: few; D gene: -; CDR3 length: 15; CDR3 protein: CASFPLRLGDTEAFF; CDR3 DNA: TGTGCCAGCTTTCCTTTGAGGCTCGGAGACACTGAAGCTTTCTTT
J gene: TRBJ2-5; V gene: TRBV12-5; clone size: -; D gene: TRBD2; CDR3 length: 15; CDR3 protein: CASALGLAEQETQYF; CDR3 DNA: TGTGCTAGTGCCCTGGGGCTAGCGGAACAAGAGACCCAGTACTTC
J gene: TRBJ1-1; V gene: TRBV5-3; clone size: few; D gene: -; CDR3 length: 15; CDR3 protein: CARSPGRIMNTEAFF; CDR3 DNA: TGTGCCAGAAGCCCGGGACGGATCATGAACACTGAAGCTTTCTTT
J gene: TRBJ1-1; V gene: TRBV15; clone size: -; D gene: -; CDR3 length: 15; CDR3 protein: CATSTYRVRNTEAFF; CDR3 DNA: TGTGCCACCAGCACTTACAGGGTGAGGAACACTGAAGCTTTCTTT
J gene: TRBJ2-2; V gene: TRBV21-1; clone size: -; D gene: -; CDR3 length: 20; CDR3 protein: CASSKVPIGGSGTNTGELFF; CDR3 DNA: TGTGCCAGCAGCAAAGTCCCTATTGGTGGCAGTGGAACGAACACCGGGGAGCTGTTTTTT
J gene: TRBJ2-1; V gene: TRBV10-3; clone size: -; D gene: TRBD2; CDR3 length: 17; CDR3 protein: CAISGVVVGREERMEFF; CDR3 DNA: TGTGCCATCAGTGGGGTCGTCGTCGGGCGGGAGGAGAGGATGGAGTTCTTC
J gene: TRBJ1-4; V gene: TRBV7-9; clone size: -; D gene: -; CDR3 length: 15; CDR3 protein: CASSLDEGSDEKLFF; CDR3 DNA: TGTGCCAGCAGCTTAGACGAGGGTAGCGATGAAAAACTGTTTTTT
J gene: TRBJ1-2; V gene: TRBV6-5; clone size: -; D gene: -; CDR3 length: 12; CDR3 protein: CASSQNEGVYTF; CDR3 DNA: TGTGCCAGCAGTCAAAACGAGGGGGTCTACACCTTC
J gene: TRBJ2-3; V gene: TRBV21-1; clone size: -; D gene: -; CDR3 length: 15; CDR3 protein: CASSKVPRSTDTQYF; CDR3 DNA: TGTGCCAGCAGCAAAGTGCCCCGCAGCACAGATACGCAGTATTTT
J gene: TRBJ2-7; V gene: TRBV7-6; clone size: -; D gene: -; CDR3 length: 13; CDR3 protein: CASSPRAAFEQYF; CDR3 DNA: TGTGCCAGCAGCCCCCGTGCCGCTTTCGAGCAGTACTTC
J gene: TRBJ2-1; V gene: TRBV27; clone size: -; D gene: TRBD1; CDR3 length: 15; CDR3 protein: CASRVPGQQYNEQFF; CDR3 DNA: TGTGCCAGCAGGGTACCGGGACAGCAATACAATGAGCAGTTCTTC
J gene: TRBJ1-2; V gene: TRBV18; clone size: -; D gene: -; CDR3 length: 13; CDR3 protein: CASSVVGAGGYTF; CDR3 DNA: TGTGCCAGCTCAGTGGTGGGGGCAGGTGGCTACACCTTC
J gene: TRBJ2-1; V gene: TRBV28; clone size: -; D gene: TRBD1; CDR3 length: 17; CDR3 protein: CASSFLAGTGIENEQFF; CDR3 DNA: TGTGCCAGCAGTTTCTTAGCCGGGACAGGGATCGAGAATGAGCAGTTCTTC